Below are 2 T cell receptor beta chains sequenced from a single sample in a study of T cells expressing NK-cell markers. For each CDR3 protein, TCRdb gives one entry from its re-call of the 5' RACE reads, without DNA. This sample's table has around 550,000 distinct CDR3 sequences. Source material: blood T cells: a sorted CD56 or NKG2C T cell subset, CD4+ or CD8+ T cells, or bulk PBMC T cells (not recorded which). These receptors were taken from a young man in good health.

The CDR3 protein is CASGLLEGGELFF. V gene TRBV7-3 combines with J gene TRBJ2-2; with no DNA, the TCRdb D assignment of TRBD2 cannot be verified. There are 13 residues in the CDR3. Germline values: CDR1 SGHTA, CDR2 FQGTGA.

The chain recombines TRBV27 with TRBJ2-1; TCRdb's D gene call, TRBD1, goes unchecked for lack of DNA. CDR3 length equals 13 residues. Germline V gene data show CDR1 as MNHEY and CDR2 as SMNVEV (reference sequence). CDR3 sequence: CASSLARNLNCVF.